A selection of T cell receptor beta chains follows, all from one sample in a study of T cell responses to AZD1222 COVID-19 vaccine. Some clones are missing from TCRdb's copy, which holds only in-frame ones; the method was immunoSEQ multiplex PCR. The data hold around 110,000 clones, with roughly 92% observed a single time. The sample consisted of peripheral blood, taken on day 0 of AZD1222 vaccination. Source of these receptors: an adult in good health. CDR3s include the opening cysteine and the closing phenylalanine or tryptophan. D genes are given only for firm matches. Not all rows give a size; the values are once, few, many and, for expanded clones, a class.

clone_size j_call d_call v_call cdr3_aa cdr3_nt
NA TRBJ2-1 NA TRBV19 CASSSRAGYYNEQFF TGTGCCAGTAGTTCTAGGGCAGGGTACTACAATGAGCAGTTCTTC
NA TRBJ1-1 NA TRBV18 CASSQLEYTEAFF TGTGCCAGCTCACAACTCGAGTACACTGAAGCTTTCTTT
NA TRBJ1-6 TRBD1 TRBV6-1 CASSEALGTVRNSPLHF TGTGCCAGCAGTGAAGCCCTGGGGACAGTGCGAAATTCACCCCTCCACTTT
NA TRBJ2-7 NA TRBV30 CAWRGGRAYEQYF TGTGCCTGGAGGGGAGGCAGGGCCTACGAGCAGTACTTC
NA TRBJ2-1 TRBD1 TRBV15 CATSYHQGQGDEQFF TGTGCCACCAGCTACCATCAGGGACAGGGGGATGAGCAGTTCTTC
NA TRBJ1-3 NA TRBV18 CASSPGTPTGNTIYF TGTGCCAGCTCACCAGGGACGCCGACTGGAAACACCATATATTTT
NA TRBJ1-1 TRBD1 TRBV5-1 CASSSGQANTEAFF TGCGCCAGCAGCTCGGGACAGGCGAACACTGAAGCTTTCTTT
NA TRBJ2-1 NA TRBV19 CASSIGGSYNEQFF TGTGCCAGTAGTATCGGGGGCTCCTACAATGAGCAGTTCTTC
NA TRBJ1-1 NA TRBV6-1 CASSELAGMNTEAFF TGTGCCAGCAGTGAACTGGCAGGGATGAACACTGAAGCTTTCTTT
NA TRBJ1-2 TRBD1 TRBV30 CAWSRSLTGTAPGGYTF TGTGCCTGGAGTCGTTCACTGACCGGGACAGCTCCGGGTGGCTACACCTTC
NA TRBJ2-3 TRBD1 TRBV18 CASSPGTGVGTDTQYF TGTGCCAGCTCACCAGGGACAGGGGTTGGCACAGATACGCAGTATTTT
once TRBJ2-2 NA TRBV5-4 CASSKHEGMGTGELFF TGTGCCAGCAGCAAACACGAGGGAATGGGGACCGGGGAGCTGTTTTTT
NA TRBJ2-1 NA TRBV27 CASSSRQYNEQFF TGTGCCAGCAGCAGTAGACAGTACAATGAGCAGTTCTTC
NA TRBJ2-2 NA TRBV3-1/TRBV3-2 CASSQDDAGELFF TGTGCCAGCAGCCAAGATGACGCCGGGGAGCTGTTTTTT
NA TRBJ1-1 NA TRBV6-5 CASSWTAEAFF TGTGCCAGCAGTTGGACAGCTGAAGCTTTCTTT
NA TRBJ1-2 NA TRBV27 CASGPTGYFHYGYTF TGTGCCAGCGGCCCCACCGGGTATTTTCACTATGGCTACACCTTC
NA TRBJ2-2 TRBD2 TRBV19 CASSLAGADTGELFF TGTGCCAGTAGTCTAGCGGGAGCCGACACCGGGGAGCTGTTTTTT
NA TRBJ1-4 NA TRBV7-6 CASSLMANSNEKLFF TGTGCCAGCAGCTTAATGGCAAATTCTAATGAAAAACTGTTTTTT
NA TRBJ1-5 NA TRBV30 CAWSPLKNGQPQHF TGTGCCTGGAGTCCCTTGAAGAACGGCCAGCCCCAGCATTTT
NA TRBJ1-3 NA TRBV19 CASSTPGLSRGTIYF TGTGCCAGTAGTACTCCGGGACTGTCACGGGGGACCATATATTTT
NA TRBJ1-3 NA TRBV4-1 CASSQEGWGSGNTIYF TGCGCCAGCAGCCAAGAAGGATGGGGCTCTGGAAACACCATATATTTT
NA TRBJ2-1 TRBD2 TRBV9 CASSPHSSGRMGEQFF TGTGCCAGCAGCCCCCACTCTAGCGGGAGGATGGGTGAGCAGTTCTTC